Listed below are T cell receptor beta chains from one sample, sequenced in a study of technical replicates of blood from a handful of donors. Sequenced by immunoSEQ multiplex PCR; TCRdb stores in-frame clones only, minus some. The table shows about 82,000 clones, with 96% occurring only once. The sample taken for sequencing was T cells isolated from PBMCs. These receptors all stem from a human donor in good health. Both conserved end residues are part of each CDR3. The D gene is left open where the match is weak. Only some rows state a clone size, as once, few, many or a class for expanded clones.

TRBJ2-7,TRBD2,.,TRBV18,CASSPAGLATEQYF,TGTGCCAGCTCACCTGCGGGACTAGCTACCGAGCAGTACTTC
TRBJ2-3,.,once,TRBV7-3,CASSPQPGFDTQYF,TGTGCCAGCAGCCCCCAGCCCGGGTTCGATACGCAGTATTTT
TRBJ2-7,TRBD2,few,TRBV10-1,CASSEDGTSVYEQYF,TGCGCCAGCAGTGAGGACGGGACTAGCGTTTACGAGCAGTACTTC
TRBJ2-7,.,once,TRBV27,CASSQRGTPPEQYF,TGTGCCAGCAGTCAACGCGGGACGCCTCCCGAGCAGTACTTC
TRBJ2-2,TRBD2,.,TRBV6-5,CASSYSERENTGELFF,TGTGCCAGCAGTTACTCAGAGCGGGAGAACACCGGGGAGCTGTTTTTT
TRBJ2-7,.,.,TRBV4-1,CASSLNREYEQYF,TGCGCCAGCAGCCTGAACAGGGAGTACGAGCAGTACTTC
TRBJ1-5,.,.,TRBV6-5,CASISVGDNQPQHF,TGTGCCAGCATAAGCGTCGGGGACAATCAGCCCCAGCATTTT
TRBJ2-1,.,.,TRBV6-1,CASNKGANEQFF,TGTGCCAGCAATAAAGGGGCTAATGAGCAGTTCTTC
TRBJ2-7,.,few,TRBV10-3,CAISESIKEPAPAYEQYF,TGTGCCATCAGTGAGTCGATAAAGGAACCAGCGCCAGCCTACGAGCAGTACTTC
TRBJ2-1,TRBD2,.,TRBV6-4,CARDAYGRYNEQFF,TGTGCCAGGGACGCCTACGGGAGGTACAATGAGCAGTTCTTC
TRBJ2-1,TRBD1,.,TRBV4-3,CASSQDQWDRGGNEQFF,TGCGCCAGCAGCCAAGATCAGTGGGACAGGGGCGGGAATGAGCAGTTCTTC
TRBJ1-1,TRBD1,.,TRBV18,CASSPTVDRVNTEAFF,TGTGCCAGCTCACCAACCGTCGACAGGGTAAACACTGAAGCTTTCTTT
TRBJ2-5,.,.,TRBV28,CASNPGVVETQYF,TGTGCCAGCAATCCAGGGGTGGTGGAGACCCAGTACTTC
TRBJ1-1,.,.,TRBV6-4,CASSVGRQSEAFF,TGTGCCAGCAGTGTAGGCAGGCAATCTGAAGCTTTCTTT
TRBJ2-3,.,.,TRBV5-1,CASSADWSTDTQYF,TGCGCCAGCAGCGCAGACTGGAGCACAGATACGCAGTATTTT
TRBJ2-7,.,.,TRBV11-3,CASSTDREGEQYF,TGTGCCAGCAGCACGGACAGGGAGGGCGAGCAGTACTTC
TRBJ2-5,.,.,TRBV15,CATSRRTGETQYF,TGTGCCACCAGCAGGAGAACTGGAGAGACCCAGTACTTC
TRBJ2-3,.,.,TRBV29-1,CSVRGTSTDTQYF,TGCAGCGTTAGAGGGACTAGCACAGATACGCAGTATTTT
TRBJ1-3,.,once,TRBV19,CASSILGNSGNTIYF,TGTGCCAGTAGTATTCTAGGCAACTCTGGAAACACCATATATTTT
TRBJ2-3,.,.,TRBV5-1,CASSLVRGDTDTQYF,TGCGCCAGCAGCTTGGTAAGGGGTGACACAGATACGCAGTATTTT
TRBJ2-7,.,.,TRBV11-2,CASRTGFYEQYF,TGTGCCAGCAGGACAGGATTCTACGAGCAGTACTTC
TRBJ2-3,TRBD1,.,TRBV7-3,CASSLSPQGAADTQYF,TGTGCCAGCAGCTTAAGTCCCCAGGGGGCGGCAGATACGCAGTATTTT
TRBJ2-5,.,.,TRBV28,CASSPRGHQETQYF,TGTGCCAGCAGTCCCCGGGGTCACCAAGAGACCCAGTACTTC
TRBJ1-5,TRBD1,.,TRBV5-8,CASSNLDRGYSNQPQHF,TGTGCCAGCAGCAACTTAGACAGGGGCTATAGCAATCAGCCCCAGCATTTT
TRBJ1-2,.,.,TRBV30,CAWNTGTSGYGYTF,TGTGCCTGGAATACCGGGACATCGGGGTATGGCTACACCTTC
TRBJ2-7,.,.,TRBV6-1,CASSPGTYHEQYF,TGTGCCAGCAGCCCCGGGACATATCACGAGCAGTACTTC
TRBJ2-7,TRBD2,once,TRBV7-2,CASSPSLAGGQSYF,TGTGCCAGCAGCCCTAGCCTAGCGGGAGGGCAGTCGTACTTC
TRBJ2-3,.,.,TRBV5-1,CASSLRPAGRLTDTQYF,TGCGCCAGCAGCTTGAGGCCCGCCGGCAGGCTCACAGATACGCAGTATTTT
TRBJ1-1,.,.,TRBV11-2,CASSLAGSDTEAFF,TGTGCCAGCAGCTTAGCGGGGTCGGACACTGAAGCTTTCTTT
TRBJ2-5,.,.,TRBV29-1,CSVVSAVLRETQYF,TGCAGCGTTGTATCAGCGGTTCTTCGGGAGACCCAGTACTTC
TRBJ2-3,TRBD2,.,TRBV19,CASSIVILAGGEDTQYF,TGTGCCAGTAGTATCGTGATTCTAGCGGGAGGGGAAGATACGCAGTATTTT
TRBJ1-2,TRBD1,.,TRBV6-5,CASSYSIRGNYGYTF,TGTGCCAGCAGTTACTCAATCAGGGGGAACTATGGCTACACCTTC
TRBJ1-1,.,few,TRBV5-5,CASSLGWTPLEAFF,TGTGCCAGCAGCTTGGGGTGGACACCTCTTGAAGCTTTCTTT
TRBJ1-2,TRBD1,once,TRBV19,CASSVGTGDGYTF,TGTGCCAGTAGCGTCGGGACAGGTGATGGCTACACCTTC
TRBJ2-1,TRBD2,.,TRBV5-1,CASSLLGSGNYNEQFF,TGCGCCAGCAGCTTGCTAGGTAGCGGGAACTACAATGAGCAGTTCTTC
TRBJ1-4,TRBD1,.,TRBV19,CASRRTGESEKLFF,TGTGCCAGTAGGAGGACAGGGGAGTCGGAAAAACTGTTTTTT